The 13 T cell receptor beta chains below come from one sample, sequenced in a study of PD-1 blockade in classical Hodgkin lymphoma. The method was immunoSEQ multiplex PCR; TCRdb's version includes in-frame clones alone and lacks a portion of them. This sample has around 66,000 clones, with roughly nine tenths found just once. All patients experienced relapse after autologous stem cell transplantation, and brentuximab vedotin exposure was variable. Material: peripheral blood mononuclear cells (PBMCs), obtained at baseline. The receptors stem from a human donor with classical Hodgkin lymphoma.

This chain joins TRBV30 and TRBJ2-7, with a possible D match to TRBD2 (5 bases). The CDR3 runs to 12 residues. Germline V gene sequence: CDR1 GTSNPN, CDR2 SVGIG (reference sequence). Trimming removed 2 bases from V and 10 bases from J, with 15 bases in between. CDR3 in DNA: TGTGCCTGGAGTCTTATTGCGGGTGACCAGTACTTC. It codes for CAWSLIAGDQYF.

The rearrangement uses TRBV7-9 and TRBJ1-6, with 8 positions matching TRBD1. V was clipped by 6 bases and J by 1 base; unmatched bases: 8. Germline lookup yields CDR1 SEHNR and CDR2 FQNEAQ (reference sequence). The CDR3 totals 17 residues. This CDR3 reads CASRGDRGGSYNSPLHF. Written as DNA, the CDR3 is TGTGCCAGCAGGGGAGACAGGGGAGGGTCCTATAATTCACCCCTCCACTTT.

The V and J genes are TRBV30 and TRBJ1-6; 8 bases align to TRBD1. V dropped 4 bases and J dropped 6; count of bases not matched to a gene: 8. This CDR3 region has 15 residues. The germline V gene has CDR1 GTSNPN and CDR2 SVGIG (reference sequence). In DNA, the CDR3 is TGTGCCTGGAACCCCAGGGGGCGCCGTAATTCACCCCTCCACTTT. This codes for CAWNPRGRRNSPLHF.

This rearrangement joins TRBV9 to TRBJ2-2, with D tentatively TRBD1 or TRBD2 (5 bases each). This CDR3 spans 15 amino acids. Trimming took 2 bases from V and 3 from J, leaving 11 bases between them. CDR1 is SGDLS, CDR2 YYNGEE, per germline. CDR3 in DNA: TGTGCCAGCAGCGTCTGGGACCGATACACCGGGGAGCTGTTTTTT. Protein: CASSVWDRYTGELFF. Variable domain in full (rest from reference TRBV9 and TRBJ2-2): DSGVTQTPKHLITATGQRVTLRCSPRSGDLSVYWYQQSLDQGLQFLIQYYNGEERAKGNILERFSAQQFPDLHSELNLSSLELGDSALYFCASSVWDRYTGELFFGEGSRLTVL.

The V and J genes are TRBV10-1 and TRBJ1-1; D ambiguous. Between the trimmed V and J ends, which lost 4 bases and 1 base, there was a span of 7 bases. In germline, CDR1 is WNHNN, CDR2 SYGVQD (reference sequence). This CDR3 contains 13 residues. The CDR3 here is CASSGRQNTEAFF. CDR3 DNA: TGCGCCAGCAGTGGTCGACAGAACACTGAAGCTTTCTTT.

This clone was picked up one time. The chain is built from TRBV14 and TRBJ2-3, with 9 bases matching TRBD2. Germline-derived CDR1 and CDR2 are SGHDN and FVKESK. The CDR3 loop spans 15 amino acids. V gave up 6 bases and J gave up 2 bases; unmatched junction bases: 6. CDR3 in amino acids: CASRSSGMTTDTQYF. In nucleotides, the CDR3 is TGTGCCAGCAGGTCTAGCGGGATGACCACAGATACGCAGTATTTT.

The V and J genes are TRBV7-3 and TRBJ2-2; a possible D gene is TRBD2 (6 bases). The CDR3 length is 16 residues. Trimming left V 5 bases short and J 2 bases short, with 15 bases between. Germline V CDR1 and CDR2: SGHTA, FQGTGA. In nucleotides, the CDR3 is TGTGCCAGCAGCCCCCCGCGGGGAAGAAACACCGGGGAGCTGTTTTTT. This encodes CASSPPRGRNTGELFF.

The gene calls are TRBV7-6 and TRBJ1-1; possibly TRBD1 for D (5 bases). The CDR3 runs to 12 residues. Germline-derived CDR1 and CDR2 are SGHVS and FNYEAQ. The germline V and J ends were trimmed by 6 bases and 12 bases, with 17 bases remaining between them. The CDR3, as DNA: TGTGCCAGCAGGTGGGGGGACCCGTTCCCTTTCTTT. Protein sequence: CASRWGDPFPFF.

The chain has TRBV28 and TRBJ1-2, with D tentatively TRBD1 (6 bases). Germline assignment: CDR1 MDHEN and CDR2 SYDVKM. Trimming shortened V by 6 bases and J by 4 bases, and 24 bases separated the two germline ends. This CDR3 is 17 amino acids long. The CDR3 is CASSSHRTEPGVYGYTF. In DNA, the CDR3 is TGTGCCAGCAGCTCCCATAGGACAGAGCCGGGGGTCTATGGCTACACCTTC.

V gene TRBV19 combines with J gene TRBJ2-5; 11 nucleotides line up with TRBD2. Unmatched junction bases numbered 6, after V lost 4 bases and J lost 2 bases. The CDR3 is 16 residues long. Germline CDR1 reads LNHDA; CDR2 reads SQIVND (reference sequence). CDR3 in amino acids: CASSKTSGGPQETQYF. In nucleotides, the CDR3 is TGTGCCAGTAGTAAAACTAGCGGGGGCCCTCAAGAGACCCAGTACTTC.

This clone has only one observation. The gene calls are TRBV13 and TRBJ2-2, with 9 bases lining up with TRBD1. Germline CDR1 PRHDT, CDR2 FYEKMQ (reference sequence). J lost 6 bases, V lost 5 bases, and 7 bases had no gene match. This CDR3 region has 15 residues. CDR3: CASSTNRGRSGELFF. The CDR3 coding sequence is TGTGCCAGCAGCACCAACAGGGGGCGATCCGGGGAGCTGTTTTTT.

The gene calls are TRBV7-9 and TRBJ2-7; D may be TRBD2 (5 bases). V was shortened by 4 bases and J by 7 bases, with 14 bases between the two germline ends. The CDR3 contains 13 residues. The germline V gene encodes CDR1 SEHNR and CDR2 FQNEAQ (reference sequence). CDR3 DNA: TGTGCCAGCAGCTCCCGGACTCGTCCTGAGCAGTACTTC. It is translated as CASSSRTRPEQYF.

The J gene is TRBJ2-5, the V gene TRBV2; 7 bases fit TRBD2. The V gene end was trimmed by 1 base and the J gene end by 2 bases; junction bases not matched to a gene: 4. CDR3 length equals 15 residues. The V gene's germline CDR1 is SNHLY and CDR2 FYNNEI. CDR3 nucleotides: TGTGCCAGCAGTGAAGGGACTAGGGGTCAAGAGACCCAGTACTTC. Translation: CASSEGTRGQETQYF. The whole variable domain, filled in from reference TRBV2 and TRBJ2-5, reads EPEVTQTPSHQVTQMGQEVILRCVPISNHLYFYWYRQILGQKVEFLVSFYNNEISEKSEIFDDQFSVERPDGSNFTLKIRSTKLEDSAMYFCASSEGTRGQETQYFGPGTRLLVL.